What follows are 11 T cell receptor beta chains derived from one specimen sequenced in a study of cytomegalovirus exposure and HLA in healthy donors. PCR used 60 Vbeta primers and 13 Jbeta primers. TCRdb's copy holds only in-frame clones and misses some; the assay was immunoSEQ multiplex PCR. This table holds 150,000 to 200,000 clones, over 70% found once. Specimen: PBMCs. Receptor source: a woman in her 50s in good health and CMV-seropositive.

The V gene is TRBV6-6, the J gene TRBJ2-1; TRBD2 aligns across 14 bases. This CDR3 contains 16 residues. With 5 bases clipped from V and 8 bases from J, the junction kept 8 bases outside the gene matches. Germline V gives CDR1 MNHNY, CDR2 SVGAGI (reference sequence). CDR3 residues: CASSLGLAGGGYEQFF. The CDR3 bases are TGTGCCAGCAGTCTTGGACTAGCGGGAGGAGGCTATGAGCAGTTCTTC.

J is TRBJ2-2 and V is TRBV9; D is possibly TRBD2 (6 bases). Between the trimmed V and J ends, which lost 3 bases and 6 bases, there was a span of 18 bases. CDR3 size: 16 residues. Germline values: CDR1 SGDLS, CDR2 YYNGEE. In DNA form, the CDR3 reads TGTGCCAGCAGCGACCCTCGGGGAGGCGCCGCCGGGGAGCTGTTTTTT. The encoded protein is CASSDPRGGAAGELFF.

The V call is TRBV9, the J call TRBJ2-7; maybe TRBD1 (6 bases). V gave up 0 bases and J gave up 5 bases, with 18 bases separating them. Germline values: CDR1 SGDLS, CDR2 YYNGEE. The CDR3 spans 16 residues. CDR3 region: CASSVEGQSFWDEQYF. Written as DNA, the CDR3 is TGTGCCAGCAGCGTAGAAGGACAGTCTTTCTGGGACGAGCAGTACTTC.

The J gene is TRBJ2-3, the V gene TRBV30; D may be TRBD2 (5 bases). V lost 0 bases and J 4 bases, leaving 8 bases between the germline ends. In germline, CDR1 is GTSNPN, CDR2 SVGIG (reference sequence). The CDR3 runs 13 residues. The CDR3 bases are TGTGCCTGGAGTGTTTTGCGGGCAGATACGCAGTATTTT. It is translated as CAWSVLRADTQYF.

The chain employs TRBV6-5 and TRBJ1-1; weak D call: TRBD1 (6 bases). The CDR3 covers 15 residues. Germline V gene sequence: CDR1 MNHEY, CDR2 SVGAGI. Trimming removed 5 bases from V and 5 bases from J, with 18 bases in between. CDR3 DNA: TGTGCCAGCAGTGCCCCCCGGGGGGGGCAAACTGAAGCTTTCTTT. Translating it yields CASSAPRGGQTEAFF.

The CDR3 bases are TGTGCCAGCAGTGGACAGGGGATGGACGAGCAGTACTTC. Translated: CASSGQGMDEQYF. V usage is TRBV2 and J usage is TRBJ2-7; 8 bases fit TRBD1. V lost 4 bases to trimming and J lost 5 bases; unmatched junction nucleotides: 4. This CDR3 contains 13 residues. The germline gives CDR1 SNHLY, CDR2 FYNNEI.

This clone has only one observation. DNA for the CDR3: TGTGCCAGCAGTACAGGGGGCGAGAGCAATCAGCCCCAGCATTTT. This sequence encodes CASSTGGESNQPQHF. The chain carries TRBV6-6 and TRBJ1-5, with 9 nucleotides matching TRBD1. There are 15 residues in the CDR3. With V trimmed by 5 bases and J by 1 base, 3 bases remained unmatched. The germline V gene encodes CDR1 MNHNY and CDR2 SVGAGI (reference sequence).

The genes are TRBV30 and TRBJ1-5; D is perhaps TRBD1 (6 bases). The V gene's germline CDR1 is GTSNPN and CDR2 SVGIG (reference sequence). V was pared by 0 bases and J by 7 bases, with 10 bases between. The CDR3 is 13 amino acids. In DNA form, the CDR3 reads TGTGCCTGGAGTGTAGGGGGACGGCAGCCCCAGCATTTT. This codes for CAWSVGGRQPQHF.

The gene calls are TRBV2 and TRBJ1-5; 7 nucleotides match TRBD1. Unmatched junction bases numbered 2, after V lost 6 bases and J lost 3 bases. The CDR3 is 13 residues long. Germline V gives CDR1 SNHLY, CDR2 FYNNEI. The chain's CDR3 is CASRGQANQPQHF. As DNA, the CDR3 is TGTGCCAGCAGAGGACAGGCCAATCAGCCCCAGCATTTT.

The V and J genes are TRBV28 and TRBJ2-7, with TRBD2 as a possible D gene (5 bases). V dropped 4 bases and J dropped 4 bases, with 11 bases sitting between them. The germline CDR1 and CDR2 sequences are MDHEN and SYDVKM. The CDR3 has 13 amino acids. The CDR3 reads CASSSPSGYEQYF. The CDR3 coding sequence is TGTGCCAGCAGTTCCCCTTCGGGGTACGAGCAGTACTTC.

The chain links TRBV2 to TRBJ2-7, with TRBD2 matching over 7 bases. CDR1 and CDR2 from the germline V gene are SNHLY and FYNNEI. The CDR3 covers 13 residues. J lost 6 bases, V lost 3 bases, and 5 bases had no gene match. The CDR3 sequence is CASSEGGSGEQYF. The CDR3 nucleotides read TGTGCCAGCAGTGAGGGGGGGAGCGGCGAGCAGTACTTC. The full variable domain, completed using reference TRBV2 and TRBJ2-7, is EPEVTQTPSHQVTQMGQEVILRCVPISNHLYFYWYRQILGQKVEFLVSFYNNEISEKSEIFDDQFSVERPDGSNFTLKIRSTKLEDSAMYFCASSEGGSGEQYFGPGTRLTVT.